This T cell receptor (beta chain) was found in a study of blood T cell repertoires in COVID-19. Study-level information: Samples of COVID-19 (acute and convalescent) were obtained from the United States, Italy and Spain. Sample material is recorded as cDNA or gDNA derived from T cells, B-cell-depleted T cells, or PBMCs.

In the authors' methods: The authors estimated nucleated cell counts from reference gene primer amplification. Data came from immunoSEQ multiplex PCR; TCRdb stores just in-frame clones and leaves some out. For V, J and clone size, that table is used; D and trimming come from the DNA. Here the sample spans fewer than 350,000 clones, under 90% being singletons. This CDR3 comprises 16 residues. This chain links TRBV21-1 with TRBJ2-3; TRBD2, as called in the table, went unchecked against the DNA. TRBV21-1 counts as a pseudogene. Sequencing was done on a sample of peripheral blood. The sequence derives from a woman between 55 and 75 years old with active or convalescent COVID-19. The CDR3 nucleotides read TGTGCCAGCAGCAAGCGCCAGCGGGGGAACACAGATACGCAGTATTTT. Its protein product is CASSKRQRGNTDTQYF.